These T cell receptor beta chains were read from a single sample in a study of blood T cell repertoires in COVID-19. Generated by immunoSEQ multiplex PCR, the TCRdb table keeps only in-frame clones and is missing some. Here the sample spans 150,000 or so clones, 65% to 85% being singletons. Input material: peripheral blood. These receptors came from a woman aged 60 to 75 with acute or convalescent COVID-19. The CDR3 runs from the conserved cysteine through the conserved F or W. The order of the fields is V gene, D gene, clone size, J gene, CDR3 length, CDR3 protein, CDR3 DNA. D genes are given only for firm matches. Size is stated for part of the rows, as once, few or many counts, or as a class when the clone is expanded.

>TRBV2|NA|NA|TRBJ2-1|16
CASSVRETSSYNEQFF
TGTGCCAGCAGTGTTCGGGAGACCAGCTCCTACAATGAGCAGTTCTTC
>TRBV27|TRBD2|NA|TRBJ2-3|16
CASTASGLDGTDTQYF
TGTGCCAGCACCGCTAGCGGGCTAGATGGCACAGATACGCAGTATTTT
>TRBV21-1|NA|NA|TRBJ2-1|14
CASSTLDSYNEQFF
TGTGCCAGCAGCACTCTAGACAGCTACAATGAGCAGTTCTTC
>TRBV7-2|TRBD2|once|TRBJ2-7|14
CASSPWGGDYEQYF
TGTGCCAGCAGCCCCTGGGGGGGTGACTACGAGCAGTACTTC
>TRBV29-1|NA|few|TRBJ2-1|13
CSGVKTAYNEQFF
TGCAGCGGTGTCAAGACTGCTTACAATGAGCAGTTCTTC
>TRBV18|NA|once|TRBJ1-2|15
CASSPPPGGSYGYTF
TGTGCCAGCTCACCGCCCCCGGGGGGGAGCTATGGCTACACCTTC
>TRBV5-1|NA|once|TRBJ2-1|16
CASRLGTMTSMNEQFF
TGCGCCAGCAGGCTCGGCACTATGACCTCAATGAATGAGCAGTTCTTC
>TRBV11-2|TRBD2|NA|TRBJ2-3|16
CASSRRGDYSTDTQYF
TGTGCCAGCAGCCGACGGGGGGACTATAGCACAGATACGCAGTATTTT
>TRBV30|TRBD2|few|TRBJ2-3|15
CAWMGEGISTDTQYF
TGTGCCTGGATGGGGGAGGGGATTAGCACAGATACGCAGTATTTT
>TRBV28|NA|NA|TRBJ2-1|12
CASRGLGDEQFF
TGTGCCAGCAGGGGACTTGGGGATGAGCAGTTCTTC
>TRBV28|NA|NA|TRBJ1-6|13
CASFRTYNSPLHF
TGTGCCAGCTTCAGGACCTATAATTCACCCCTCCACTTT
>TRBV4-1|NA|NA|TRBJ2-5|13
CASSQAGGETQYF
TGCGCCAGCAGCCAAGCGGGCGGGGAGACCCAGTACTTC
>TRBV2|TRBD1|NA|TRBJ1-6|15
CASSVQTGVNSPLHF
TGTGCCAGCAGTGTTCAGACAGGGGTTAATTCACCCCTCCACTTT
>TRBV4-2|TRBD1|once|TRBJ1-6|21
CASSQELGTANGGSYNSPLHF
TGTGCCAGCAGCCAGGAATTAGGGACAGCGAACGGGGGCTCCTATAATTCACCCCTCCACTTT
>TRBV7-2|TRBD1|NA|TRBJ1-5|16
CASSLASLGQGVPQHF
TGTGCCAGCAGCTTAGCCTCTCTCGGACAGGGCGTGCCCCAGCATTTT
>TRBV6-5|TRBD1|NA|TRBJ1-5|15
CASISGTGTNQPQHF
TGTGCCAGCATCTCCGGGACAGGGACTAATCAGCCCCAGCATTTT
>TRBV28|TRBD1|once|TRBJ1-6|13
CASSRDRASPLHF
TGTGCCAGCAGCAGGGACAGGGCGTCACCCCTCCACTTT
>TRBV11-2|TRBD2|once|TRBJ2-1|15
CASSRSGASYNEQFF
TGTGCCAGCAGCCGAAGCGGGGCTTCCTACAATGAGCAGTTCTTC
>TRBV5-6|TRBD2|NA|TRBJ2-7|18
CASRQGLAGGFRAYEQYF
TGTGCCAGCCGCCAGGGACTAGCGGGAGGCTTCCGGGCCTACGAGCAGTACTTC
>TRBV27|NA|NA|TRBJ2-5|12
CASSFSGETQYF
TGTGCCAGCAGTTTCAGTGGCGAGACCCAGTACTTC
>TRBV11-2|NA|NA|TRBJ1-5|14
CASSMDSRNQPQHF
TGTGCCAGCAGCATGGACAGCCGCAATCAGCCCCAGCATTTT
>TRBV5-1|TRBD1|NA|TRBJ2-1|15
CASTRTGGSYNEQFF
TGCGCCAGCACCCGGACAGGGGGTTCCTACAATGAGCAGTTCTTC
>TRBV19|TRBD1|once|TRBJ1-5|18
CASSIRDRGGSRNQPQHF
TGTGCCAGTAGTATCCGGGACAGGGGGGGATCTAGGAATCAGCCCCAGCATTTT
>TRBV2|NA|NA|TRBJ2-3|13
CASSDQAPDTQYF
TGTGCCAGCAGTGATCAGGCCCCAGATACGCAGTATTTT